This T cell receptor beta chain was captured in a study of graft-versus-host responses after intestinal transplantation (dated by TCRdb to the early 2020s). Regarding the research as a whole: The transplants that recipients got were multivisceral, liver-intestinal, or isolated intestinal. Graft-versus-host and host-versus-graft alloreactive T cell clones were tracked in the graft, circulation and bone marrow after intestinal transplantation using bulk TCR-beta CDR3 sequencing. Anti-thymocyte globulin induction was given to all recipients, followed by maintenance tacrolimus and steroids for roughly 3 years. The cohort enrolled 20 to 25 intestinal transplant recipients, one of whom was a retransplant, and a few patients without pretransplant specimens were excluded. Rather than being sequenced by the commercial service, samples from a few later patients were sequenced in-house on an Illumina MiSeq and processed with MiXCR. Donor T cell macrochimerism was defined as a peak of at least 4% donor T cells among recipient peripheral blood mononuclear cells. To identify alloreactive clones, pre-transplant mixed lymphocyte reaction products were sequenced and compared with unstimulated pre-transplant donor and recipient T cells. General findings and caveats noted by the study authors: Early after transplant, peak levels of circulating GvH clones were associated with declines in HvG clones. GvH clones turned up in recipient bone marrow, with some appearing earlier in ileal mucosa or blood, a pattern consistent with an intestinal mucosal origin. Conclusions were limited by the relatively low number and heterogeneity of intestinal transplant patients. Patients with donor T cell macrochimerism had high GvH to HvG T cell clonal ratios in their allografts.

Libraries came from the immunoSEQ multiplex PCR assay. For most patients, genomic DNA was isolated with the Qiagen DNeasy Blood and Tissue Kit and shipped frozen to Adaptive Biotechnologies for TCR sequencing. High-throughput TCR-beta CDR3 sequencing of genomic DNA from most patients was performed by Adaptive Biotechnologies. Processing in the source paper ran as follows. Adaptive's ImmunoSEQ software supplied the TCR sequencing data for 18 patients, while MiXCR and VDJtools were used to process a few other patients. To correct CD4 versus CD8 sorting errors, sequences present in both subsets at a frequency ratio below 5:1 were removed. CDR3 nucleotide sequences shared between donor and recipient were removed because their origin could not be assigned. At least 2-fold expansion over unstimulated cells and a minimum CFSE-low frequency of 0.002% (template counts) or 0.001% (read counts) were required for clones to be classified as alloreactive. A clone was considered mappable if detected in the sequenced pre-transplant spleen, lymph node, or MLR CFSE-low populations of the donor or recipient. The cumulative frequency of alloreactive clones was calculated as a percentage of all sequences, weighted by copy number. TCRdb re-hosts the immuneACCESS table, in-frame sequences only. Its copies lack some clones; in the studies checked, an unresolved V gene accounts for under half of them, and the cause for the rest is not known. V and J calls and clone size are as listed in that table; D and trimming were resolved from the DNA. The sample profile shows 140,000 or so clones; 85% to 95% of them were found once. The ten biggest clones cover about 0.19% of the sample.

Notes on this clone: The target of this receptor is not known. No base-level quality is on record; no much larger clone is a single base apart.

Taken from cysteine to phenylalanine, the CDR3 has 12 residues. Only the CDR3 DNA stays, 36 bases, in frame from base 1. The V and J ends are trimmed by 3 bases and 7 bases, leaving 9 bases between them. The germline V gene (reference sequence) specifies LNHNV as CDR1 and YYDKDF as CDR2. According to the study, the label for this sample's time point signals: cells obtained before transplantation from donor or recipient. CD3+CD4+ and CD3+CD8+ populations were FACS-sorted from unstimulated pre-transplant donor and recipient cells taken from spleen or lymph nodes. The V gene is TRBV15 and the J gene is TRBJ2-5; the D gene remains uncertain. This clonotype was sampled from a human donor who received an intestinal transplant. Here the sequenced sample was unstimulated CD4+ T cells sorted from spleen or lymph node cells, taken before intestinal transplant. This receptor has the CDR3 CATSRVPGTQYF. The bases read TGTGCCACCAGCAGGGTACCTGGGACCCAGTACTTC.